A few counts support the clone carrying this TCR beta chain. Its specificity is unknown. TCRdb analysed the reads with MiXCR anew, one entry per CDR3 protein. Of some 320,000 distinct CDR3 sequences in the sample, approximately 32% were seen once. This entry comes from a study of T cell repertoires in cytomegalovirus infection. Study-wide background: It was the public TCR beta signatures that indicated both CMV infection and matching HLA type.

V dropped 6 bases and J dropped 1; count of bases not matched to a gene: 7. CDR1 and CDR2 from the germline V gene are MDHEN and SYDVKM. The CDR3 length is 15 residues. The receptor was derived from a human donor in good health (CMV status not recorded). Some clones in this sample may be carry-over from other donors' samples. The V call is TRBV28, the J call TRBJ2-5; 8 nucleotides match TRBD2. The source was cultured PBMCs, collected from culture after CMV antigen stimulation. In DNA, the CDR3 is TGTGCCAGCAGGCGCTTTCTAGCGGGCCAAGAGACCCAGTACTTC. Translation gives CASRRFLAGQETQYF.